These T cell receptor beta chains were read from a single sample in a study of cytomegalovirus exposure and HLA in healthy donors. The repertoire was sequenced with immunoSEQ multiplex PCR; TCRdb's copy has only in-frame clones and lacks some. The sample has some 200,000 clones. Sequencing was done on a sample of PBMCs. Every receptor here comes from a woman in her late teens or twenties in good health and CMV-seropositive. Each CDR3 is given with its conserved first and last residue. The D gene is left open where the match is weak.

>TRBV7-9|.|TRBJ2-7
CASSGQGYEQYF
TGTGCCAGCAGCGGCCAGGGCTACGAGCAGTACTTC
>TRBV18|TRBD1|TRBJ1-5
CASSQQGQDNQPQHF
TGTGCCAGCTCTCAACAGGGACAGGACAATCAGCCCCAGCATTTT
>TRBV29-1|.|TRBJ1-5
CSVSQGRNQPQHF
TGCAGCGTTAGCCAGGGCCGAAATCAGCCCCAGCATTTT
>TRBV19|.|TRBJ1-1
CASKEGERMNTEAFF
TGTGCCAGTAAGGAAGGAGAAAGGATGAACACTGAAGCTTTCTTT
>TRBV2|.|TRBJ2-5
CASGSLETQYF
TGTGCCAGCGGGAGTCTAGAGACCCAGTACTTC
>TRBV4-1|TRBD1|TRBJ2-1
CASSQDLDRGPLFEQFF
TGCGCCAGCAGCCAAGATCTGGACAGGGGCCCACTGTTTGAGCAGTTCTTC
>TRBV19|.|TRBJ2-2
CASRLSANTGELFF
TGTGCCAGTAGATTGAGTGCGAACACCGGGGAGCTGTTTTTT
>TRBV7-6|TRBD1|TRBJ2-5
CASSDWTGRETQYF
TGTGCCAGCAGCGACTGGACAGGGAGAGAGACCCAGTACTTC
>TRBV11-2|TRBD2|TRBJ2-2
CASSIPGGAGELFF
TGTGCCAGCAGCATCCCGGGAGGGGCCGGGGAGCTGTTTTTT
>TRBV7-9|TRBD2|TRBJ2-1
CASTLAGDYNEQFF
TGTGCCAGCACTCTAGCGGGAGACTACAATGAGCAGTTCTTC
>TRBV5-6|.|TRBJ1-1
CASSSGMNTEAFF
TGTGCCAGCAGCTCCGGGATGAACACTGAAGCTTTCTTT
>TRBV2|.|TRBJ1-1
CASSEARGYYTEAFF
TGTGCCAGCAGTGAAGCGCGGGGGTACTACACTGAAGCTTTCTTT
>TRBV27|TRBD1|TRBJ2-7
CASSPGGPYEQYF
TGTGCCAGCAGCCCAGGGGGACCGTACGAGCAGTACTTC